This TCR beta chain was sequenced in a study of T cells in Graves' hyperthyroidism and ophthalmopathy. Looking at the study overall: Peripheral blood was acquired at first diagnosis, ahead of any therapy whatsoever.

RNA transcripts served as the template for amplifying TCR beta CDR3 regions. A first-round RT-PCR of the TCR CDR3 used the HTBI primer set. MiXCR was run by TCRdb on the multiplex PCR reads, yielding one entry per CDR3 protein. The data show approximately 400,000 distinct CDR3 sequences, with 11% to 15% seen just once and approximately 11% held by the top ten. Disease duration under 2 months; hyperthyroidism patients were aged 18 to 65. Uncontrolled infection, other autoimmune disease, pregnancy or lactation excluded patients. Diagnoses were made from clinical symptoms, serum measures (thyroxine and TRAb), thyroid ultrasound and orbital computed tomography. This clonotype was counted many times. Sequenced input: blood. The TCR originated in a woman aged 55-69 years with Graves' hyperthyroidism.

The CDR3 here is CASSVVGSSYEQYF. CDR3 in DNA: TGTGCCAGCAGCGTAGTGGGCTCCTCCTACGAGCAGTACTTC. The V and J genes are TRBV9 and TRBJ2-7, with D uncertain. V was cut by 0 bases and J by 0 bases, with 7 bases left in between. The CDR3 length is 14 residues. The V gene's germline CDR1 is SGDLS and CDR2 YYNGEE. Based on the CDR3 plus reference TRBV9 and TRBJ2-7, the full variable domain is DSGVTQTPKHLITATGQRVTLRCSPRSGDLSVYWYQQSLDQGLQFLIQYYNGEERAKGNILERFSAQQFPDLHSELNLSSLELGDSALYFCASSVVGSSYEQYFGPGTRLTVT.